This entry lists 13 T cell receptor beta chains sequenced from one sample in a study of T cell repertoires in ileal Crohn's disease (dated by TCRdb to about 2019). Library prep was done by the immunoSEQ multiplex PCR assay. The table comes from immuneACCESS by way of TCRdb, which keeps in-frame sequences with V and J called. Part of the clones is missing from these tables; in studies checked, under half for an unresolved V gene and the rest for unknown reasons. This sample is represented by about 10,000 clones; about 80% of them were singletons. The leading ten clones occupy 15% to 20% of the sample. The sample's time point, from its label and the paper: neoterminal ileum biopsy at postoperative endoscopy, about 6 months after surgery. The sequenced material came from ileal tissue. These receptors were collected from an adult with Crohn's disease.

The J gene is TRBJ2-1, the V gene TRBV5-4, with 9 bases that match TRBD1. The CDR3 extends over 16 amino acids. Germline V gene data show CDR1 as SGHNT and CDR2 as YYREEE (reference sequence). Trimming cost V 4 bases and J 7 bases; bases outside gene matches: 12. Here the CDR3 DNA reads TGTGCCAGCAGCCATGCAACGGGACAGGGCAAAAATGAGCAGTTCTTC. Translation: CASSHATGQGKNEQFF. The full variable domain, in which reference TRBV5-4 and TRBJ2-1 provide the parts outside the CDR3, is ETGVTQSPTHLIKTRGQQVTLRCSSQSGHNTVSWYQQALGQGPQFIFQYYREEENGRGNFPPRFSGLQFPNYSSELNVNALELDDSALYLCASSHATGQGKNEQFFGPGTRLTVL.

V and J are TRBV25-1 and TRBJ2-2, with a weak D call TRBD1 (5 bases). Deletions cut 5 bases from V and 3 bases from J, with 7 bases between. This CDR3 spans 13 amino acids. Germline CDR1 is MGHDK and CDR2 is SYGVNS. CDR3 coding DNA: TGTGCCAGCAGTATCAGGGACACCGGGGAGCTGTTTTTT. The encoded protein is CASSIRDTGELFF. The whole variable domain, remainder taken from reference TRBV25-1 and TRBJ2-2, is EADIYQTPRYLVIGTGKKITLECSQTMGHDKMYWYQQDPGMELHLIHYSYGVNSTEKGDLSSESTVSRIRTEHFPLTLESARPSHTSQYLCASSIRDTGELFFGEGSRLTVL.

V and J are TRBV4-1 and TRBJ2-5; D remains unclear. Trimming stripped 2 bases from V and 1 base from J, with 5 bases between. Germline V lookup: CDR1 MGHRA, CDR2 YSYEKL. The CDR3 consists of 13 residues. CDR3 DNA sequence: TGCGCCAGCAGCCAACACAGCCAAGAGACCCAGTACTTC. It translates to CASSQHSQETQYF.

The chain has TRBV7-2 and TRBJ1-6; D perhaps matches TRBD1 (6 bases). CDR3 size: 15 residues. Germline lookup yields CDR1 SGHTA and CDR2 FQGNSA. Trimming pared 2 bases from V and 10 bases from J, leaving 15 bases between. The CDR3 loop reads CASSLSTGTRSPLHF. CDR3 nucleotide sequence: TGTGCCAGCAGCTTATCCACAGGGACCAGATCACCCCTCCACTTT.

The chain has TRBV7-9 and TRBJ2-5, with D possibly TRBD2 on 6 matching bases. The V and J ends lost 2 bases and 7 bases respectively, with 23 bases between them. CDR1 is SEHNR, CDR2 FQNEAQ, per germline (reference sequence). CDR3 length equals 17 residues. This CDR3 reads CASSLWGGLAEEPTQYF. For the CDR3, the DNA is TGTGCCAGCAGCTTATGGGGAGGCTTAGCGGAGGAGCCGACCCAGTACTTC.

J is TRBJ2-7 and V is TRBV7-3; D possibly corresponds to TRBD1 (5 bases). The length of the CDR3 is 14 residues. Germline lookup yields CDR1 SGHTA and CDR2 FQGTGA. With 5 bases removed from V and 5 bases from J, the gap between germline ends came to 16 bases. As DNA, the CDR3 is TGTGCCAGCAGCCTCCAGGGTCAAGGAAACGAGCAGTACTTC. It specifies CASSLQGQGNEQYF.

This clone was counted a few times. CDR3 sequence (DNA): TGCAGCGTTGCCCCGGGACAGGGACACTATGGCTACACCTTC. This codes for CSVAPGQGHYGYTF. This sequence joins TRBV29-1 and TRBJ1-2, with TRBD1 identical over 9 bases. The CDR3 loop spans 14 amino acids. The germline V gene has CDR1 SQVTM and CDR2 ANQGSEA. V lost 4 bases to trimming and J lost 3 bases; unmatched junction nucleotides: 6.

This clone showed up just a few times. This rearrangement joins TRBV19 to TRBJ1-2; 9 bases are a match to TRBD1. The ends lost 10 bases at V and 5 bases at J; junction bases unmatched: 11. The germline V gene encodes CDR1 LNHDA and CDR2 SQIVND (reference sequence). The CDR3 is 14 residues long. The DNA of the CDR3 is TGTGCCACTCAAAAAATGGGACAGGGTTATGGCTACACCTTC. As protein: CATQKMGQGYGYTF.

The J gene is TRBJ2-1, the V gene TRBV30; 10 bases align to TRBD1. This CDR3 spans 15 amino acids. Germline V gene lookup returns CDR1 GTSNPN and CDR2 SVGIG (reference sequence). Trimming took 3 bases from V and 6 from J; bases not matched to a gene: 8. In DNA form, the CDR3 reads TGTGCCTGGAGCGCCGGGACAGGGGTAGGCAATGAGCAGTTCTTC. Translation gives CAWSAGTGVGNEQFF.

This clone was detected only once. The chain couples TRBV18 to TRBJ1-1, with TRBD1 matching 10 bases. CDR3 length: 13 residues. The J segment lost 2 bases and the V segment lost 8 bases, leaving 2 bases of the junction unmatched. Germline CDR1 KGHSH, CDR2 LQKENI. The CDR3 is CASGQGVNTEAFF. In nucleotides, the CDR3 is TGTGCCAGCGGACAGGGGGTAAACACTGAAGCTTTCTTT.

This chain connects TRBV9 to TRBJ2-3; 9 bases are a match to TRBD2. The length of the CDR3 is 16 residues. V shed 2 bases and J 2 bases; nucleotides not matched to a gene: 6. Germline V gene data show CDR1 as SGDLS and CDR2 as YYNGEE. CDR3 residues: CASSVGLADHTDTQYF. CDR3 DNA: TGTGCCAGCAGCGTGGGACTAGCTGATCACACAGATACGCAGTATTTT.

In its sample, this clone was seen once. The rearrangement uses TRBV30 and TRBJ1-2, with a tentative D call TRBD1 (6 bases). Trimming removed 7 bases from V and 5 bases from J, with 17 bases in between. This CDR3 comprises 13 residues. The germline CDR1 and CDR2 sequences are GTSNPN and SVGIG (reference sequence). CDR3 amino acids: CALRTEVIYGYTF. DNA of the CDR3: TGTGCCTTACGGACAGAGGTGATTTATGGCTACACCTTC.

The CDR3 DNA sequence: TGTGCCAGCAGCCCCACTGCGGGACCTAGCTCAGATACGCAGTATTTT. This gives the protein CASSPTAGPSSDTQYF. The chain couples TRBV11-2 to TRBJ2-3; perhaps TRBD2 as D (6 bases). Germline-derived CDR1 and CDR2 are SGHAT and FQNNGV. The CDR3 contains 16 residues. Trimming took off 5 bases at V and 4 bases at J, with 19 bases between the two ends.